This T cell receptor beta chain was observed in a study of T cells after yellow fever vaccination. TCRdb redid the calling of the 5' RACE reads with MiXCR, one entry per CDR3 protein. The profile shows around 320,000 distinct CDR3 sequences, about 4.5% of them singletons. This clonotype was detected a few times. Germline CDR1 SGHDT, CDR2 YYEEEE. The CDR3 extends over 16 amino acids. Trimming removed 6 bases from V and 7 bases from J; junction bases left unmatched: 14. The starting material was PBMCs, obtained 15 days after the yellow fever booster vaccination. This chain links TRBV5-6 with TRBJ2-7; 12 bases are a match to TRBD1. The source is a man between 18 and 29 years old who received the YFV17D yellow fever vaccine. CDR3 nucleotide sequence: TGTGCCAGCATCGCCGGACGGGACAGGGGGCGGAGGGAGCAGTACTTC. Protein product: CASIAGRDRGRREQYF.